These 14 T cell receptor beta chains came from one sample sequenced in a study of T cell responses to AZD1222 COVID-19 vaccine (dated by TCRdb to the early 2020s). Library preparation was by the immunoSEQ multiplex PCR assay. TCRdb provides this immuneACCESS table in a form limited to in-frame rearrangements. Some clones are lacking; in checked studies, under half of them reflect an unresolved V gene, and why the rest are absent is not known. The sample table shows 110,000 to 150,000 clones, and approximately 90% are seen once. The ten largest clones represent 1.6% of the sample. The time point label here, explained by the study, means: baseline before first vaccination. This specimen was peripheral blood, taken on day 0 of AZD1222 vaccination. Source of these receptors: an adult in good health.

V is TRBV15 and J is TRBJ2-1; possibly TRBD2 for D (6 bases). The CDR3 is 15 residues long. The germline V and J ends were trimmed by 1 base and 6 bases, with 13 bases remaining between them. Looked up from germline, CDR1 is LNHNV and CDR2 is YYDKDF (reference sequence). As DNA, the CDR3 is TGTGCCACCAGCAGAGGCCCGACTAGTTCCAATGAGCAGTTCTTC. This encodes CATSRGPTSSNEQFF.

As to this clone: A read error may produce the germline difference seen at one junction end. This chain joins TRBV24-1 and TRBJ2-2; 14 bases line up with TRBD2. Per germline, CDR1 KGHDR and CDR2 SFDVKD. The CDR3 has 19 residues. This CDR3 is CATSDSRTSGGSKTGELFF. The CDR3 DNA reads as TGTGCCACCAGTGATTCCCGGACTAGCGGGGGGTCGAAAACCGGGGAGCTGTTTTTT.

The chain carries TRBV5-4 and TRBJ2-5, with 7 bases fitting TRBD2. The CDR3 consists of 15 residues. The ends lost 1 base at V and 1 base at J; junction bases unmatched: 4. Germline V lookup: CDR1 SGHNT, CDR2 YYREEE (reference sequence). The CDR3 loop reads CASSLIASGQETQYF. CDR3 DNA sequence: TGTGCCAGCAGCTTGATTGCTAGCGGCCAAGAGACCCAGTACTTC.

The CDR3 protein is CASSPRSSSYNSPLHF. The CDR3 DNA sequence: TGCGCCAGCAGCCCCCGTTCGAGCTCCTATAATTCACCCCTCCACTTT. This chain links TRBV4-1 with TRBJ1-6; unclear D gene. Germline V CDR1 and CDR2: MGHRA, YSYEKL. The CDR3 length is 16 residues. V was clipped by 4 bases and J by 0 bases, with 10 bases between them.

This sequence joins TRBV7-9 and TRBJ2-1, with D uncertain. There are 12 residues in the CDR3. The ends were cut back, 5 bases at V and 4 bases at J, with 6 bases in the middle. Per germline, CDR1 SEHNR and CDR2 FQNEAQ (reference sequence). In DNA form, the CDR3 reads TGTGCCAGCAGCCTAGGTTACAATGAGCAGTTCTTC. This gives the protein CASSLGYNEQFF.

The J gene is TRBJ2-5, the V gene TRBV28; 7 bases map to TRBD2. This CDR3 has 15 residues. The trim removed 5 bases at V and 5 bases at J, leaving 11 bases unmatched. The germline gives CDR1 MDHEN, CDR2 SYDVKM. CDR3 nucleotide sequence: TGTGCCAGCAGTCTAACGGGGGGTGGAGGGGAGACCCAGTACTTC. Encoded protein: CASSLTGGGGETQYF.

This clone was observed once. The rearrangement joins TRBV30 to TRBJ1-2; D gene ambiguous. Trimming removed 2 bases from V and 4 bases from J, with 11 bases in between. Germline-derived CDR1 and CDR2 are GTSNPN and SVGIG (reference sequence). CDR3 length: 13 residues. The CDR3 loop reads CAWSPWGGYGYTF. The CDR3 DNA reads TGTGCCTGGAGTCCATGGGGTGGCTATGGCTACACCTTC.

This clone was seen just once. This chain connects TRBV11-3 to TRBJ2-1; D may be TRBD2 (6 bases). Germline values: CDR1 SGHNT, CDR2 YENEEA. V was trimmed by 1 base and J by 7 bases, leaving 11 bases between them. The CDR3 length is 14 residues. In DNA form, the CDR3 reads TGTGCCAGCAGCTTAGCGGGAGTCGGGAATGAGCAGTTCTTC. As protein: CASSLAGVGNEQFF.

This chain links TRBV5-4 with TRBJ1-2; D is undetermined. V dropped 6 bases and J dropped 8 bases, with 20 bases sitting between them. In germline, CDR1 is SGHNT, CDR2 YYREEE (reference sequence). This CDR3 has 14 residues. CDR3 sequence: CASTLMGFLEGYTF. The CDR3 DNA reads TGTGCCAGCACCCTGATGGGATTTTTAGAAGGCTACACCTTC.

This chain joins TRBV18 and TRBJ1-1; D gene ambiguous. CDR3 length equals 15 residues. Germline CDR1 reads KGHSH; CDR2 reads LQKENI. The germline V and J ends were trimmed by 0 bases and 6 bases, with 14 bases remaining between them. CDR3 sequence reads: CASSPPRATRAEAFF. Written as DNA, the CDR3 is TGTGCCAGCTCACCACCGAGGGCAACGAGAGCTGAAGCTTTCTTT.

V usage is TRBV25-1 and J usage is TRBJ1-2; D gene unclear. V dropped 3 bases and J dropped 5 bases, with 7 bases sitting between them. Germline CDR1 and CDR2: MGHDK and SYGVNS. The CDR3 is 12 amino acids. Here the CDR3 reads CASSETPYGYTF. The CDR3 coding sequence is TGTGCCAGCAGTGAGACACCGTATGGCTACACCTTC.

V is TRBV12-3 or TRBV12-4 and J is TRBJ2-7; tentative D call: TRBD2 (5 bases). CDR3 length: 12 amino acids. Trimming pared 6 bases from V and 2 bases from J, leaving 8 bases between. Written as DNA, the CDR3 is TGTGCCAGCAGAGCGGAGGCCTACGAGCAGTACTTC. Encoded protein: CASRAEAYEQYF.

CDR3 bases: TGTGCCAGCAATGGACAGGGGGCAACCTACGAGCAGTACTTC. This codes for CASNGQGATYEQYF. The rearrangement joins TRBV6-5 to TRBJ2-7, with 11 bases fitting TRBD1. Germline V gene sequence: CDR1 MNHEY, CDR2 SVGAGI. J was trimmed by 2 bases and V by 7 bases; bases with no gene match: 4. The CDR3 extends over 14 amino acids.

J is TRBJ2-1 and V is TRBV20-1; no clear D gene. V lost 3 bases and J lost 7, with 13 bases in between. The CDR3 is 13 amino acids. Per the germline V gene, CDR1 is DFQATT and CDR2 is SNEGSKA (reference sequence). CDR3 sequence reads: CSASNQPLNEQFF. The CDR3, as DNA: TGCAGTGCTAGTAATCAACCCCTAAATGAGCAGTTCTTC.